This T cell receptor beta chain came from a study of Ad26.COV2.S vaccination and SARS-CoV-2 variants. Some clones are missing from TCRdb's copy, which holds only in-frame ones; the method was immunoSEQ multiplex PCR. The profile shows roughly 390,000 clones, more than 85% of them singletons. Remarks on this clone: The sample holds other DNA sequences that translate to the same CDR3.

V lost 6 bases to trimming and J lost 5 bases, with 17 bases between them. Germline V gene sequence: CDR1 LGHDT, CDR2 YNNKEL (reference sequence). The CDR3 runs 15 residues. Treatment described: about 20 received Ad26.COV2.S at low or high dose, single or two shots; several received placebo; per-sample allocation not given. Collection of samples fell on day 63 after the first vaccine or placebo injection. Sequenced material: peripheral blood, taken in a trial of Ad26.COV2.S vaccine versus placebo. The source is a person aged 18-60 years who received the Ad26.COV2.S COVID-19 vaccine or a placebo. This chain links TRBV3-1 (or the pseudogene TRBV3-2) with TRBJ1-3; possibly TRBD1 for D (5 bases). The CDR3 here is CASSPTGLIRNTIYF. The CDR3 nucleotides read TGTGCCAGCAGTCCGACGGGACTTATAAGAAACACCATATATTTT.